These 26 T cell receptor beta chains came from one sample sequenced in a study of early T cells in non-severe SARS-CoV-2 infection. MiXCR was run by TCRdb on the 5' RACE reads, yielding one entry per CDR3 protein. Of approximately 90,000 distinct CDR3 sequences detected, roughly 17% appear once; the ten largest clones hold 4.5% to 6%. Sequencing was performed on whole blood, taken at baseline. The receptors were gathered from an adult who was a healthcare worker with PCR-confirmed SARS-CoV-2 infection or an uninfected control (not recorded which).

This clonotype was found a few times. V and J are TRBV19 and TRBJ1-2, with D perhaps TRBD1 (6 bases). The V end lost 4 bases, the J end lost 3 bases, and 12 bases lay between the germline ends. The CDR3 runs 14 residues. CDR1 is LNHDA and CDR2 is SQIVND in the germline V gene (reference sequence). The CDR3 DNA sequence: TGTGCCAGTAGTACTCAGGGGCGTGACTATGGCTACACCTTC. It encodes CASSTQGRDYGYTF.

This clonotype was observed a few times. V usage is TRBV20-1 and J usage is TRBJ1-2, with D unclear. Trimming stripped 5 bases from V and 1 base from J, with 11 bases between. This CDR3 has 13 amino acids. Germline V CDR1 and CDR2: DFQATT, SNEGSKA (reference sequence). In DNA, the CDR3 is TGCAGTGCTCGAAAGGGTCTTAACTATGGCTACACCTTC. Encoded protein: CSARKGLNYGYTF.

The DNA for the CDR3 is TGCGCCAGCAGCCAGCAGGGGAATGAGCAGTTCTTC. It is translated as CASSQQGNEQFF. The V and J genes are TRBV4-1 and TRBJ2-1; a possible D gene is TRBD1 (6 bases). Per the germline V gene, CDR1 is MGHRA and CDR2 is YSYEKL. The CDR3 runs to 12 residues. V lost 3 bases, J lost 7 bases, and 7 bases lay in between.

As for this clonotype: A much larger clonotype is one base distant, so this may be a read error. J is TRBJ2-7 and V is TRBV18; maybe TRBD1 (6 bases). Germline values: CDR1 KGHSH, CDR2 LQKENI. The CDR3 totals 14 residues. The germline V and J ends were trimmed by 3 bases and 7 bases, with 16 bases remaining between them. The CDR3 region is CASSPPGHGWEQYF. For the CDR3, the DNA is TGTGCCAGCTCACCCCCGGGACATGGGTGGGAGCAGTACTTC.

V usage is TRBV19 and J usage is TRBJ1-5, with D perhaps TRBD1 (6 bases). Germline CDR1 reads LNHDA; CDR2 reads SQIVND (reference sequence). The CDR3 sequence is 15 residues long. Trimming took off 6 bases at V and 0 bases at J, with 12 bases between the two ends. CDR3 loop: CASRPRGGSNQPQHF. CDR3 nucleotide sequence: TGTGCCAGTAGACCACGAGGGGGTAGCAATCAGCCCCAGCATTTT.

This clonotype came up once. In DNA form, the CDR3 reads TGCAGTGCTAGTGACGTATCCGGAGATTCACCCCTCCACTTT. This gives the protein CSASDVSGDSPLHF. J is TRBJ1-6 and V is TRBV20-1, with D uncertain. Trimming left V 3 bases short and J 8 bases short, with 14 bases between. The CDR3 contains 14 residues. From germline, CDR1 is DFQATT and CDR2 SNEGSKA (reference sequence).

This chain joins TRBV10-3 and TRBJ1-1; D call uncertain. CDR3 length equals 14 residues. V lost 4 bases to trimming and J lost 1 base, with 10 bases between them. Germline CDR1 is ENHRY and CDR2 is SYGVKD. CDR3 protein: CAISARGPNTEAFF. DNA for the CDR3: TGTGCCATCAGTGCTCGAGGACCGAACACTGAAGCTTTCTTT.

This clonotype was counted only a few times. As DNA, the CDR3 is TGCGCCAGCAGCCCACAGGGGATTGGAGAGACCCAGTACTTC. Translated: CASSPQGIGETQYF. This sequence joins TRBV5-1 and TRBJ2-5; TRBD1 matches 7 bases. From germline, CDR1 is SGHRS and CDR2 YFSETQ. Trimming removed 4 bases from V and 4 bases from J; junction bases left unmatched: 7. The CDR3 contains 14 residues. The full variable domain, its missing parts supplied by reference TRBV5-1 and TRBJ2-5, is KAGVTQTPRYLIKTRGQQVTLSCSPISGHRSVSWYQQTPGQGLQFLFEYFSETQRNKGNFPGRFSGRQFSNSRSEMNVSTLELGDSALYLCASSPQGIGETQYFGPGTRLLVL.

This clonotype was seen a handful of times. The chain is built from TRBV7-9 and TRBJ2-2; no definite D call. The CDR3 length is 15 residues. V was trimmed by 4 bases and J by 2 bases, leaving 11 bases between them. In germline, CDR1 is SEHNR, CDR2 FQNEAQ (reference sequence). The CDR3 DNA follows: TGTGCCAGCAGCTCCTGGACGGTCAACACCGGGGAGCTGTTTTTT. Translating it yields CASSSWTVNTGELFF.

This clonotype turned up a few times. The J gene is TRBJ2-7, the V gene TRBV20-1; no firm D call. There are 11 residues in the CDR3. V shed 1 base and J shed 6 bases, with 7 bases lying between them. CDR1 and CDR2 from the germline V gene are DFQATT and SNEGSKA (reference sequence). CDR3 in DNA: TGCAGTGCTAGAGTACTCCCCGAGCAGTACTTC. Encoded protein: CSARVLPEQYF.

V is TRBV19 and J is TRBJ2-4, with a weak D call TRBD1 (6 bases). Trimming took off 7 bases at V and 9 bases at J, with 19 bases between the two ends. CDR3 size: 14 residues. CDR1 and CDR2 (germline): LNHDA, SQIVND (reference sequence). The CDR3 sequence: CASTPGTNSRIQYF. CDR3 coding DNA: TGTGCCAGTACCCCCGGGACAAATAGTCGCATTCAGTACTTC. Using reference TRBV19 and TRBJ2-4 for the parts outside the CDR3, the full variable domain is DGGITQSPKYLFRKEGQNVTLSCEQNLNHDAMYWYRQDPGQGLRLIYYSQIVNDFQKGDIAEGYSVSREKKESFPLTVTSAQKNPTAFYLCASTPGTNSRIQYFGAGTRLSVL.

This clonotype was observed many times. This rearrangement joins TRBV20-1 to TRBJ1-1; D remains unclear. This CDR3 comprises 11 residues. Per the germline V gene, CDR1 is DFQATT and CDR2 is SNEGSKA (reference sequence). V was clipped by 4 bases and J by 7 bases, with 10 bases between them. The DNA of the CDR3 is TGCAGTGCTACCAGGACCTATGAAGCTTTCTTT. Translation gives CSATRTYEAFF.

This clonotype has just a few counts. This sequence joins TRBV4-1 and TRBJ2-1, with a weak D call TRBD2 (5 bases). Trimming took 0 bases from V and 9 from J, leaving 12 bases between them. The length of the CDR3 is 14 residues. The V gene's germline CDR1 is MGHRA and CDR2 YSYEKL. This CDR3 is CASSQEGLGVEQFF. DNA of the CDR3: TGCGCCAGCAGCCAAGAGGGCCTCGGGGTTGAGCAGTTCTTC.

V and J are TRBV28 and TRBJ2-7; the D is unclear. The CDR3 loop spans 15 amino acids. The V and J ends lost 3 bases and 0 bases respectively, with 12 bases between them. Germline V gives CDR1 MDHEN, CDR2 SYDVKM. The CDR3 nucleotides read TGTGCCAGCAGTTTGCCCTCGCGGAGCTCCTACGAGCAGTACTTC. Protein product: CASSLPSRSSYEQYF.

V is TRBV27 and J is TRBJ1-1, with D perhaps TRBD1 (5 bases). V was pared by 3 bases and J by 0 bases, with 23 bases between. Germline V gene data show CDR1 as MNHEY and CDR2 as SMNVEV (reference sequence). The CDR3 consists of 19 residues. CDR3 amino acids: CASSLWPARAASMNTEAFF. CDR3 coding DNA: TGTGCCAGCAGTTTGTGGCCGGCCAGGGCAGCCTCTATGAACACTGAAGCTTTCTTT.

This clonotype has just a few counts. V and J are TRBV29-1 and TRBJ2-1; TRBD2 matches 12 bases. The CDR3 length is 13 residues. The germline V gene has CDR1 SQVTM and CDR2 ANQGSEA. V shed 7 bases, J shed 4 bases, and the junction held 2 bases outside the gene matches. The CDR3 DNA reads as TGCAGCGGAACTAGCGGGAGGTACAATGAGCAGTTCTTC. It is translated as CSGTSGRYNEQFF.

The rearrangement joins TRBV20-1 to TRBJ2-7, with D possibly called TRBD1 or TRBD2 (5 bases each). CDR1 and CDR2 (germline): DFQATT, SNEGSKA (reference sequence). CDR3 length equals 13 residues. With 3 bases removed from V and 2 bases from J, the gap between germline ends came to 11 bases. The CDR3 loop is CSASTGTAYEQYF. CDR3 coding DNA: TGCAGTGCTAGTACCGGGACGGCCTACGAGCAGTACTTC.

This clonotype occurred a few times. This chain connects TRBV21-1 to TRBJ2-1; TRBD2, the table's D call, was not compared with the DNA. TRBV21-1 counts as a pseudogene. There are 13 residues in the CDR3. CDR3 DNA: TGTGCCAGCCGGGAGGAAGGGTACAATGAGCAGTTCTTC. This codes for CASREEGYNEQFF.

This chain joins TRBV20-1 and TRBJ1-2, with a possible D match to TRBD1 (5 bases). The length of the CDR3 is 12 residues. With 2 bases removed from V and 4 bases from J, the gap between germline ends came to 8 bases. From germline, CDR1 is DFQATT and CDR2 SNEGSKA (reference sequence). As DNA, the CDR3 is TGCAGTGCTAGACAGGGCCGCTATGGCTACACCTTC. Protein sequence: CSARQGRYGYTF.

The V and J genes are TRBV12-3 or TRBV12-4 and TRBJ2-5; 9 nucleotides match TRBD1. V lost 6 bases and J lost 5; bases outside the gene matches: 7. This CDR3 contains 14 residues. Here the CDR3 reads CASSPGQGEETQYF. CDR3 nucleotide sequence: TGTGCCAGCAGCCCGGGACAGGGAGAGGAGACCCAGTACTTC.

At least ten counts were recorded for this clonotype. This chain joins TRBV5-6 and TRBJ2-1, with 14 bases aligning to TRBD2. CDR3 length: 15 residues. Unmatched junction bases numbered 5, after V lost 3 bases and J lost 9 bases. From germline, CDR1 is SGHDT and CDR2 YYEEEE. The CDR3 DNA reads as TGTGCCAGCAGCTCGGGACTAGCGGGAGTAGGTGAGCAGTTCTTC. This codes for CASSSGLAGVGEQFF.

This clonotype came up a few times. This sequence joins TRBV29-1 and TRBJ2-7, with D possibly being TRBD1 (6 bases). Between the trimmed V and J ends, which lost 4 bases and 4 bases, there was a span of 8 bases. The CDR3 has 11 residues. Germline CDR1 reads SQVTM; CDR2 reads ANQGSEA. CDR3 sequence (DNA): TGCAGCGTTGCCAGGGGATACGAGCAGTACTTC. Translated, it gives CSVARGYEQYF.

The sample holds a few counts of this clonotype. J is TRBJ2-5 and V is TRBV5-4, with D possibly called TRBD1 or TRBD2 (5 bases each). The V and J ends lost 4 bases and 4 bases respectively, with 17 bases between them. Germline CDR1 and CDR2: SGHNT and YYREEE (reference sequence). This CDR3 contains 15 residues. This chain's CDR3 is CASSVTGAVRETQYF. CDR3 bases: TGTGCCAGCAGCGTTACCGGGGCCGTCCGAGAGACCCAGTACTTC.

This clonotype showed up many times. The V call is TRBV19, the J call TRBJ1-4; tentatively, D is TRBD1 (6 bases). Germline lookup yields CDR1 LNHDA and CDR2 SQIVND (reference sequence). V gave up 9 bases and J gave up 8 bases, with 13 bases separating them. This CDR3 region has 12 residues. This CDR3 is CASRGDREKLFF. CDR3 in DNA: TGTGCCAGCAGGGGAGATCGAGAAAAACTGTTTTTT.

CDR3 protein: CASSLAGGLFYEQYF. The CDR3 DNA is TGCGCCAGCAGCTTGGCCGGCGGACTTTTCTACGAGCAGTACTTC. V is TRBV5-1 and J is TRBJ2-7, with a possible D match to TRBD2 (5 bases). The ends were cut back, 0 bases at V and 3 bases at J, with 13 bases in the middle. Germline values: CDR1 SGHRS, CDR2 YFSETQ. The CDR3 spans 15 residues.

This clonotype was picked up many times. The chain carries TRBV7-8 and TRBJ2-2, with a weak D call TRBD2 (6 bases). Trimming took 1 base from V and 6 from J, leaving 18 bases between them. Per germline, CDR1 SGHVS and CDR2 FQNEAQ. This CDR3 has 17 amino acids. CDR3 nucleotides: TGTGCCAGCAGCTTAGAGCGCTCGGGAGTGGGGGCCGGGGAGCTGTTTTTT. This translates into CASSLERSGVGAGELFF.